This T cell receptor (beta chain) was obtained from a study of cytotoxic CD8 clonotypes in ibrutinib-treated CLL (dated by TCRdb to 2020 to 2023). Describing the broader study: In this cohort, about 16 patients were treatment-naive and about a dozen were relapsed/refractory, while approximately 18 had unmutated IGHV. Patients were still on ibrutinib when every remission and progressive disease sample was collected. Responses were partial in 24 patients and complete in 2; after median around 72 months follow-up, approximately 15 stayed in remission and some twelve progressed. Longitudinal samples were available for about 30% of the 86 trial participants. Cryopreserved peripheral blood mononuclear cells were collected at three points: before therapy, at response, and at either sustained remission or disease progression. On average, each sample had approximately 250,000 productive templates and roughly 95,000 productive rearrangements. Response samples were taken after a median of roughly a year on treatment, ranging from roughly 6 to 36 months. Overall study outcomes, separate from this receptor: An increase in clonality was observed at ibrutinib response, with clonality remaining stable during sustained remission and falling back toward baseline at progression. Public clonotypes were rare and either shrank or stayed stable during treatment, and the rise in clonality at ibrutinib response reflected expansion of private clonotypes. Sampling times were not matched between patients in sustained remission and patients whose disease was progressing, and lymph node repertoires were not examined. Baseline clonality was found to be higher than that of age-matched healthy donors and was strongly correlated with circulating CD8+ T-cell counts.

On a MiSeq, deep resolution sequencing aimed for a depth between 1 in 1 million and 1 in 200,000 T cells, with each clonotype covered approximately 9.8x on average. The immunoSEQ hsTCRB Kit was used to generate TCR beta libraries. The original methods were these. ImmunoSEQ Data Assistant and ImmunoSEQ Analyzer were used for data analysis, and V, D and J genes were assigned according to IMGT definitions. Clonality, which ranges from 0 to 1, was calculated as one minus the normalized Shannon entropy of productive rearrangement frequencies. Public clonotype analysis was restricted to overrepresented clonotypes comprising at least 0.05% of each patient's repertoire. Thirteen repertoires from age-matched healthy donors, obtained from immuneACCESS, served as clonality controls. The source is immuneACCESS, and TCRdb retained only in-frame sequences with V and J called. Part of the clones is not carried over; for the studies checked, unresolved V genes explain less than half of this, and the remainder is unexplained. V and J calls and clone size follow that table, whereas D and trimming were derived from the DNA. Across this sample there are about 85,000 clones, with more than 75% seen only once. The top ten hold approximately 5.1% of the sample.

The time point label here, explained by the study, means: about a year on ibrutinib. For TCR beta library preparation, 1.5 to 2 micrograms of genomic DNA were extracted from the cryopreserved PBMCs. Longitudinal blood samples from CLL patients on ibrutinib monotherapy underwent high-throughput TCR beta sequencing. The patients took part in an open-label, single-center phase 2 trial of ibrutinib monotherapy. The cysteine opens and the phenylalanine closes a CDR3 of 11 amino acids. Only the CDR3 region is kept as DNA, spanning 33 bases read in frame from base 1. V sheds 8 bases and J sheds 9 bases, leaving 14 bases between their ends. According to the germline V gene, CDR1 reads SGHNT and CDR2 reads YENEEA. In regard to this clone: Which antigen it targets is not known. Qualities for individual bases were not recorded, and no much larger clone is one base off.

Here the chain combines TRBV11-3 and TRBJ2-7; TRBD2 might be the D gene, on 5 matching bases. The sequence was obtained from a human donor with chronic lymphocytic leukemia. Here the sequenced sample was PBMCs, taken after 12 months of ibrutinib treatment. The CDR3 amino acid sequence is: CASVWLRGQYF. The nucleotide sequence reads TGTGCCAGCGTGTGGCTTCGGGGGCAGTACTTC.